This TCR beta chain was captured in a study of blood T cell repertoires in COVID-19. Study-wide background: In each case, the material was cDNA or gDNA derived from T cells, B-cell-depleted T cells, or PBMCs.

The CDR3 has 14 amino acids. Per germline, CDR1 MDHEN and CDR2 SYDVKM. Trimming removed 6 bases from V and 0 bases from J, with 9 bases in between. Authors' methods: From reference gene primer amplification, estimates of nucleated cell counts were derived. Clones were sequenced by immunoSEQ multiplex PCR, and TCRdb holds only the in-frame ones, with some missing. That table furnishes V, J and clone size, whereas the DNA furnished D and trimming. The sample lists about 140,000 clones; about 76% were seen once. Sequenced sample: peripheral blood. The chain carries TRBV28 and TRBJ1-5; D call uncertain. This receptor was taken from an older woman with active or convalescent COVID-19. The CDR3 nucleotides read TGTGCCAGCAGCCGCAGGATTAGCAATCAGCCCCAGCATTTT. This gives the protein CASSRRISNQPQHF.